These 22 T cell receptor beta chains share one sample of origin, sequenced in a study of CD8 T cells in Susac syndrome. It was with random hexamers that 0.5 to 1 ug RNA was reverse transcribed. TCRdb itself ran the immunoSEQ multiplex PCR reads through MiXCR, one entry per CDR3 protein. The profile shows about 190,000 distinct CDR3 sequences, approximately 95% of them singletons. The specimen was CD8+ T cells from PBMCs. These receptors all stem from a human donor with Susac syndrome.

The CDR3: CASGSSSYNEQFF. DNA of the CDR3: TGTGCCAGCGGGTCGAGCTCCTACAATGAGCAGTTCTTC. The chain employs TRBV6-6 and TRBJ2-1; D is unresolved. CDR1 is MNHNY and CDR2 is SVGAGI in the germline V gene (reference sequence). CDR3 length: 13 amino acids. V was pared by 8 bases and J by 0 bases, with 8 bases between.

V usage is TRBV2 and J usage is TRBJ1-2; no clear D gene. The V end lost 2 bases, the J end lost 4 bases, and 11 bases lay between the germline ends. The CDR3 length is 14 residues. CDR1 is SNHLY, CDR2 FYNNEI, per germline. CDR3 nucleotide sequence: TGTGCCAGCAGTGAAAGGGCTTCCACCTATGGCTACACCTTC. Translating it yields CASSERASTYGYTF.

This clonotype was recorded once. The rearrangement joins TRBV6-5 to TRBJ1-1, with 10 bases fitting TRBD1. Germline loops: CDR1 MNHEY, CDR2 SVGAGI. The CDR3 totals 13 residues. Trimming at V came to 5 bases and at J to 10 bases, leaving 7 bases not matched to a gene. The CDR3 is CASSRQGAEGAFF. The CDR3 DNA reads as TGTGCCAGCAGTCGACAGGGGGCTGAAGGAGCTTTCTTT.

This sequence joins TRBV29-1 and TRBJ1-4; D uncertain. This CDR3 contains 11 residues. Between the trimmed V and J ends, which lost 4 bases and 11 bases, there was a span of 11 bases. Germline V gene data show CDR1 as SQVTM and CDR2 as ANQGSEA. Written as DNA, the CDR3 is TGCAGCGTTGTTCGGGGTGGGAAACTGTTTTTT. Translated, it gives CSVVRGGKLFF.

V and J are TRBV9 and TRBJ2-1, with 12 bases matching TRBD2. Germline loops: CDR1 SGDLS, CDR2 YYNGEE. V dropped 3 bases and J dropped 5; count of bases not matched to a gene: 3. The CDR3 runs to 15 residues. CDR3 sequence: CASSASGGAHNEQFF. CDR3 DNA sequence: TGTGCCAGCAGCGCTAGCGGGGGGGCCCACAATGAGCAGTTCTTC.

This clonotype was counted a single time. The rearrangement links TRBV19 to TRBJ2-5, with TRBD1 identical over 9 bases. The junction had 3 bases not matched to a gene; V was cut back by 6 bases and J by 4 bases. Looked up from germline, CDR1 is LNHDA and CDR2 is SQIVND (reference sequence). The CDR3 is 13 amino acids. CDR3 nucleotide sequence: TGTGCCAGTAGAACAGGGGGCGCAGAGACCCAGTACTTC. Translation: CASRTGGAETQYF. Filled out from reference TRBV19 and TRBJ2-5, the complete variable domain reads DGGITQSPKYLFRKEGQNVTLSCEQNLNHDAMYWYRQDPGQGLRLIYYSQIVNDFQKGDIAEGYSVSREKKESFPLTVTSAQKNPTAFYLCASRTGGAETQYFGPGTRLLVL.

The genes are TRBV2 and TRBJ1-6, with 11 bases aligning to TRBD1. V was pared by 9 bases and J by 8 bases, with 3 bases of the junction left unmatched. This CDR3 comprises 13 residues. Germline assignment: CDR1 SNHLY and CDR2 FYNNEI. The CDR3 region is CARGQGVYSPLHF. As DNA, the CDR3 is TGTGCCAGGGGACAGGGGGTTTATTCACCCCTCCACTTT.

The gene calls are TRBV13 and TRBJ2-4; 9 bases map to TRBD1. The junction had 8 bases not matched to a gene; V was cut back by 5 bases and J by 6 bases. CDR3 size: 15 residues. CDR1 and CDR2 (germline): PRHDT, FYEKMQ (reference sequence). The CDR3 bases are TGTGCCAGCAGCGCGACGGGACAGGGTATAAACATTCAGTACTTC. Encoded protein: CASSATGQGINIQYF.

The chain couples TRBV6-5 to TRBJ2-5, with TRBD1 identical over 8 bases. The length of the CDR3 is 15 residues. CDR1 MNHEY and CDR2 SVGAGI come from the germline V gene. Trimming at V came to 6 bases and at J to 4 bases, leaving 10 bases not matched to a gene. CDR3 DNA: TGTGCCAGCAGCCGCGGGACAGGAGCGGCAGAGACCCAGTACTTC. This translates into CASSRGTGAAETQYF.

This chain connects TRBV20-1 to TRBJ2-7, with a possible D match to TRBD2 (5 bases). Trimming stripped 1 base from V and 2 bases from J, with 12 bases between. CDR1 DFQATT and CDR2 SNEGSKA come from the germline V gene (reference sequence). CDR3 length: 14 amino acids. CDR3 nucleotide sequence: TGCAGTGCTAGAGTCCCAGCGGAAACCTACGAGCAGTACTTC. Its translation is CSARVPAETYEQYF.

The chain uses TRBV14 and TRBJ2-7; 10 bases are a match to TRBD1. The V gene's germline CDR1 is SGHDN and CDR2 FVKESK. This CDR3 has 16 amino acids. V lost 4 bases and J lost 6; bases outside the gene matches: 12. Here the CDR3 DNA reads TGTGCCAGCAGCCGTTGGGCGTCCGGGACAGGGGTCGAGCAGTACTTC. This gives the protein CASSRWASGTGVEQYF.

This chain connects TRBV6-6 to TRBJ2-1; D is undetermined. The CDR3 is 14 residues long. V gave up 8 bases and J gave up 3 bases, with 14 bases separating them. The germline V gene encodes CDR1 MNHNY and CDR2 SVGAGI (reference sequence). In nucleotides, the CDR3 is TGTGCCAGCCGCCCGCTGCATAACTACAATGAGCAGTTCTTC. This sequence encodes CASRPLHNYNEQFF.

The chain links TRBV3-1 to TRBJ2-5; 9 bases fit TRBD1. V was pared by 8 bases and J by 5 bases, with 9 bases of the junction left unmatched. Germline V CDR1 and CDR2: LGHDT, YNNKEL (reference sequence). The CDR3 is 14 residues long. The CDR3 region is CASGTGLSLETQYF. CDR3 nucleotides: TGTGCCAGCGGGACAGGGCTGTCATTGGAGACCCAGTACTTC.

The chain combines TRBV2 with TRBJ2-1; TRBD1 aligns across 9 bases. The CDR3 extends over 13 amino acids. The germline V gene encodes CDR1 SNHLY and CDR2 FYNNEI. The V gene end was trimmed by 4 bases and the J gene end by 6 bases; junction bases not matched to a gene: 1. The CDR3 loop is CASSADRGNEQFF. CDR3 nucleotide sequence: TGTGCCAGCAGTGCGGACAGGGGCAATGAGCAGTTCTTC.

The V gene is TRBV9, the J gene TRBJ1-6, with a possible D match to TRBD1 (5 bases). CDR1 and CDR2 from the germline V gene are SGDLS and YYNGEE. Trimming took 0 bases from V and 11 from J, leaving 12 bases between them. This CDR3 is 14 amino acids long. CDR3 loop: CASSVGSGPPPLHF. Here the CDR3 DNA reads TGTGCCAGCAGCGTAGGTTCAGGGCCACCACCCCTCCACTTT. The full variable domain, rest sourced from reference TRBV9 and TRBJ1-6, is DSGVTQTPKHLITATGQRVTLRCSPRSGDLSVYWYQQSLDQGLQFLIQYYNGEERAKGNILERFSAQQFPDLHSELNLSSLELGDSALYFCASSVGSGPPPLHFGNGTRLTVT.

V usage is TRBV19 and J usage is TRBJ2-7; possible D gene TRBD2, 6 bases. The CDR3 covers 17 residues. Germline V gives CDR1 LNHDA, CDR2 SQIVND (reference sequence). Trimming removed 3 bases at V and 6 bases at J, with 24 bases between. In DNA, the CDR3 is TGTGCCAGTAGTATGGACATTATCGGAGGGCCGGATTTCGAGCAGTACTTC. The encoded protein is CASSMDIIGGPDFEQYF.

V gene TRBV5-4 combines with J gene TRBJ1-2; no clear D gene. The CDR3 spans 14 residues. Germline V gene data show CDR1 as SGHNT and CDR2 as YYREEE (reference sequence). V was pared by 1 base and J by 1 base, with 8 bases between. The CDR3 sequence: CASSLSLGNYGYTF. The CDR3 DNA sequence: TGTGCCAGCAGCTTGAGTCTCGGTAACTATGGCTACACCTTC.

V usage is TRBV2 and J usage is TRBJ1-1; D ambiguous. CDR3 length equals 12 residues. CDR1 SNHLY and CDR2 FYNNEI come from the germline V gene. Trimming shortened V by 3 bases and J by 4 bases, and 6 bases separated the two germline ends. The CDR3: CASSEESTEAFF. The CDR3 DNA reads TGTGCCAGCAGTGAGGAGTCCACTGAAGCTTTCTTT.

The J gene is TRBJ1-5, the V gene TRBV20-1, with D unresolved. V was cut by 6 bases and J by 1 base, with 16 bases left in between. Germline V gene data show CDR1 as DFQATT and CDR2 as SNEGSKA (reference sequence). The length of the CDR3 is 15 residues. The CDR3: CSAGETTRSNQPQHF. The CDR3 region has the DNA TGCAGTGCGGGTGAGACTACTAGAAGCAATCAGCCCCAGCATTTT.

A single count supports this clonotype. The rearrangement joins TRBV12-5 to TRBJ1-1; no clear D. V was shortened by 3 bases and J by 5 bases, with 10 bases between the two germline ends. The CDR3 contains 13 residues. The germline V gene encodes CDR1 LGHNT and CDR2 FRNRAP. CDR3 sequence: CASGFHEETEAFF. DNA of the CDR3: TGTGCTAGTGGTTTTCATGAGGAGACTGAAGCTTTCTTT.

J is TRBJ1-1 and V is TRBV29-1, with 7 bases aligning to TRBD1. CDR3 length: 13 residues. CDR1 and CDR2 from the germline V gene are SQVTM and ANQGSEA. Germline trimming cut 7 bases from V and 2 bases from J; bases unmatched to any gene: 7. The chain's CDR3 is CSAKDRLNTEAFF. DNA for the CDR3: TGCAGCGCCAAGGACAGGCTAAACACTGAAGCTTTCTTT.

This chain uses TRBV12-3 or TRBV12-4 with TRBJ1-4; no reliable D call. The CDR3 is 13 amino acids. The V end was cut by 8 bases, the J end by 8 bases, with 15 bases between. This CDR3 is CASSQSKGEKLFF. The CDR3 DNA reads as TGTGCCAGCTCCCAGAGTAAAGGCGAAAAACTGTTTTTT.